Below, one T cell receptor (beta chain) is given with its context. The record originates from a study of blood T cells in healthy people across ages. Turning to the study itself: Template switching captured about one barcoded beta molecule per two T cells.

The second PCR ran roughly 7 to 12 cycles with a sample-barcoded 5' primer and J-beta primers. TCRdb passed the 5' RACE reads through MiXCR, listing each CDR3 protein once. Here the sample spans hundreds of thousands of distinct CDR3 sequences, less than 60% being singletons. The CDR3 is made up of 15 amino acids. Germline CDR1 and CDR2: SGHVS and FQNEAQ. The chain recombines TRBV7-8 with TRBJ2-1; a possible D gene is TRBD2 (5 bases). The assigned J gene may be wrong: the sequence end matches TRBJ2-7 better. This clonotype was sampled from a man older than 75 in good health. Input material: blood. The CDR3 DNA reads TGTGCCAGCACCCAATGGTTCCGGGGAGTCAATGAGCAGTACTTC. Amino acid sequence: CASTQWFRGVNEQYF.